What follows describes a single TCR beta chain. Source study methods: From reference gene primer amplification, estimates of nucleated cell counts were derived. Produced via immunoSEQ multiplex PCR; TCRdb's table is partial and in-frame only. V, J and clone size are those of that table, while D and trimming were read from the DNA. In the table there are fewer than 40,000 clones, more than 60% of which are singletons. The J segment lost 3 bases and the V segment lost 9 bases, leaving 14 bases of the junction unmatched. The CDR3 runs 17 residues. Germline V gene sequence: CDR1 MGHDK, CDR2 SYGVNS. This entry belongs to a study of blood T cell repertoires in COVID-19. About the study: Specimens from acute and convalescent COVID-19 originated in the United States, Italy and Spain.

The sequence derives from a man aged 55-75 years with active COVID-19. Specimen: peripheral blood. The chain joins TRBV25-1 to TRBJ1-1; 12 bases match TRBD1. CDR3 sequence: CASSEGGTGGRYTEAFF. The CDR3 DNA sequence: TGTGCCAGTTCCGAGGGCGGGACAGGGGGCCGGTACACTGAAGCTTTCTTT.